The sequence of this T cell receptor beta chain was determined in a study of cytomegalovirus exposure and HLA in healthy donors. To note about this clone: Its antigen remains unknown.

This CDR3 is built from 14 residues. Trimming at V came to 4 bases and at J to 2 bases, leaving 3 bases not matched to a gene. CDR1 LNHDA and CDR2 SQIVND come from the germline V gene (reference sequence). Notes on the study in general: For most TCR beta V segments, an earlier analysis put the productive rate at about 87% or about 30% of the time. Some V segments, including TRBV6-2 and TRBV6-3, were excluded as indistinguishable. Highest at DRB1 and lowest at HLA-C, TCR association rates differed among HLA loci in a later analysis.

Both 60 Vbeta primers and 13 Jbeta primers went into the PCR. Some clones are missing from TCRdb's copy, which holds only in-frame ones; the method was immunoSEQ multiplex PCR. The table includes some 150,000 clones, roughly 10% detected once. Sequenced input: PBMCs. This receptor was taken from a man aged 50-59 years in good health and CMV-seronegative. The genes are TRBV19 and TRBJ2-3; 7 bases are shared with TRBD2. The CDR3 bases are TGTGCCAGTAGTAAGGGACTAAACACAGATACGCAGTATTTT. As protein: CASSKGLNTDTQYF.